The next 28 T cell receptor beta chains were all read from a single sample in a study of glioma-infiltrating T cells. TCR alpha and beta CDR3 regions were amplified from RNA using iRepertoire nested multiplex PCR. MiXCR, run by TCRdb on the multiplex PCR reads, gives a single entry per CDR3 protein. The data show around 190,000 distinct CDR3 sequences, over 40% seen once. Source material: glioma tissue, nonneoplastic brain tissue, or PBMCs (not recorded which). These receptor sequences come from a human donor with low-grade glioma or glioblastoma, undergoing nonglioma brain surgery, or in good health (not recorded which).

This clonotype was seen repeatedly, ten times or more. The rearrangement uses TRBV6-1 and TRBJ1-4, with no clear D. The CDR3 is 12 amino acids. The V gene lost 8 bases and the J gene lost 5 bases, with 9 bases spanning the gap. Germline loops: CDR1 MNHNS, CDR2 SASEGT. The CDR3 spells CASGRLNEKLFF. The CDR3 DNA sequence: TGTGCCAGCGGGAGGTTAAATGAAAAACTGTTTTTT.

This clonotype was counted at least ten times. The V and J genes are TRBV25-1 and TRBJ2-3, with D possibly matching TRBD1 (6 bases). Trimming pared 7 bases from V and 8 bases from J, leaving 13 bases between. Germline CDR1 reads MGHDK; CDR2 reads SYGVNS. This CDR3 spans 12 amino acids. This chain's CDR3 is CASNGGRATQYF. For the CDR3, the DNA is TGTGCCAGCAATGGGGGCAGGGCTACGCAGTATTTT.

With respect to this clonotype: A much larger clone differs by one base, so this may be a read error. V gene TRBV27 combines with J gene TRBJ2-5, with D possibly being TRBD1 (6 bases). This CDR3 has 15 residues. CDR1 and CDR2 from the germline V gene are MNHEY and SMNVEV (reference sequence). CDR3 in amino acids: CATSESWGPGETQYF. CDR3 in DNA: TGTGCCACCAGTGAGTCGTGGGGGCCAGGAGAGACCCAGTACTTC.

V and J are TRBV28 and TRBJ2-7, with no clear D. Germline values: CDR1 MDHEN, CDR2 SYDVKM. The CDR3 is made up of 13 amino acids. The V and J ends lost 8 bases and 0 bases respectively, with 11 bases between them. The CDR3 spells CASSSQSSYEQYF. CDR3 in DNA: TGTGCCAGCTCCTCACAAAGCTCCTACGAGCAGTACTTC.

This clonotype has ten or more counts. The chain employs TRBV6-1 and TRBJ2-5; maybe TRBD1 (6 bases). The germline V gene encodes CDR1 MNHNS and CDR2 SASEGT. The CDR3 has 14 residues. The V end lost 6 bases, the J end lost 6 bases, and 17 bases lay between the germline ends. The CDR3 DNA follows: TGTGCCAGCAGCCTGGGGTGGGGGCAACAGACCCAGTACTTC. Its protein product is CASSLGWGQQTQYF.

The table lists this clonotype with a few counts. V usage is TRBV5-6 and J usage is TRBJ2-1, with D perhaps TRBD2 (6 bases). V dropped 0 bases and J dropped 8 bases, with 21 bases sitting between them. The CDR3 is 17 residues long. Looked up from germline, CDR1 is SGHDT and CDR2 is YYEEEE. CDR3 sequence reads: CASSLDVGRGTADEQFF. The CDR3 DNA follows: TGTGCCAGCAGCTTGGATGTAGGCCGCGGGACCGCGGATGAGCAGTTCTTC.

This clonotype was counted only a few times. The chain uses TRBV7-2 and TRBJ2-3; D is tentatively TRBD1 or TRBD2 (5 bases each). This CDR3 comprises 20 residues. Per the germline V gene, CDR1 is SGHTA and CDR2 is FQGNSA. Trimming took off 4 bases at V and 0 bases at J, with 26 bases between the two ends. The CDR3 loop reads CASSSLSRDGIFTSTDTQYF. CDR3 in DNA: TGTGCCAGCAGCTCCCTTTCCCGGGACGGAATATTTACTAGCACAGATACGCAGTATTTT.

CDR3 in DNA: TGTGCCAGTAGTAATCAAATAAGGCGGGATGAACCCTACAATGAGCAGTTCTTC. Translating gives CASSNQIRRDEPYNEQFF. The chain carries TRBV19 and TRBJ2-1, with TRBD2 as a possible D gene (6 bases). Germline assignment: CDR1 LNHDA and CDR2 SQIVND (reference sequence). This CDR3 contains 18 residues. Trimming removed 4 bases at V and 2 bases at J, with 21 bases between. Looking up the rest from reference TRBV19 and TRBJ2-1 gives the full variable domain: DGGITQSPKYLFRKEGQNVTLSCEQNLNHDAMYWYRQDPGQGLRLIYYSQIVNDFQKGDIAEGYSVSREKKESFPLTVTSAQKNPTAFYLCASSNQIRRDEPYNEQFFGPGTRLTVL.

This clonotype showed up just a few times. The chain has TRBV19 and TRBJ1-2; D uncertain. Germline CDR1 reads LNHDA; CDR2 reads SQIVND (reference sequence). The CDR3 covers 14 residues. Trimming stripped 6 bases from V and 6 bases from J, with 17 bases between. CDR3 DNA: TGTGCCAGTAGAGGGAACACCCAACTTAATGGCTACACCTTC. Protein sequence: CASRGNTQLNGYTF.

Details on this clonotype: This may be a read error: a much more frequent sequence differs by one nucleotide. V and J are TRBV20-1 and TRBJ2-3; D is undetermined. V shed 3 bases and J shed 1 base, with 5 bases lying between them. This CDR3 comprises 12 residues. Germline CDR1 reads DFQATT; CDR2 reads SNEGSKA (reference sequence). The CDR3 reads CSASRGTDTQYF. The CDR3 DNA follows: TGCAGTGCTAGTAGGGGCACAGATACGCAGTATTTT.

This clonotype was seen many times. The genes are TRBV6-2 or TRBV6-3 and TRBJ2-7; no clear D. This CDR3 is 12 amino acids long. The V gene's germline CDR1 is MNHEY and CDR2 SVGEGT. V lost 2 bases, J lost 7 bases, and 9 bases lay in between. CDR3 sequence reads: CASSYGMREQYF. The DNA of the CDR3 is TGTGCCAGCAGTTACGGTATGCGGGAGCAGTACTTC.

This clonotype was detected many times. The rearrangement links TRBV28 to TRBJ2-7; D not resolved. The CDR3 is 13 residues long. Germline CDR1 and CDR2: MDHEN and SYDVKM. Trimming removed 6 bases from V and 0 bases from J, with 9 bases in between. CDR3: CASRARSSYEQYF. CDR3 coding DNA: TGTGCCAGCAGGGCACGGAGCTCCTACGAGCAGTACTTC.

V usage is TRBV5-1 and J usage is TRBJ2-7; D might be TRBD2 (5 bases). V was trimmed by 6 bases and J by 5 bases, leaving 15 bases between them. Germline V CDR1 and CDR2: SGHRS, YFSETQ. The CDR3 has 13 residues. The CDR3 here is CASTPERADEQYF. CDR3 coding DNA: TGCGCCAGCACCCCTGAGAGGGCTGACGAGCAGTACTTC.

With respect to this clonotype: A much bigger clone sits one base away, suggesting this may be a read error. The chain carries TRBV4-2 and TRBJ2-7; no firm D call. This CDR3 region has 15 residues. Germline V gene sequence: CDR1 LGHNA, CDR2 YNFKEQ. The CDR3 is CARSQDPHTTYEQYF. The CDR3 DNA follows: TGTGCCAGAAGCCAAGATCCCCACACAACCTACGAGCAGTACTTC.

This clonotype showed up many times. CDR3 in amino acids: CASSSRQGANQPQHF. The CDR3, as DNA: TGCGCCAGCAGCTCGAGACAGGGGGCGAATCAGCCCCAGCATTTT. V and J are TRBV4-1 and TRBJ1-5; 10 nucleotides match TRBD1. The CDR3 loop spans 15 amino acids. The V segment lost 5 bases and the J segment 4 bases; nucleotides outside the gene matches: 5. Germline V gives CDR1 MGHRA, CDR2 YSYEKL.

This clonotype was observed at least ten times. This chain links TRBV28 with TRBJ2-7; no clear D. Germline V gene data show CDR1 as MDHEN and CDR2 as SYDVKM. The CDR3 is 13 amino acids. Deletions cut 3 bases from V and 0 bases from J, with 6 bases between. The CDR3 region has the DNA TGTGCCAGCAGTTTGAGAGTCTCCTACGAGCAGTACTTC. This gives the protein CASSLRVSYEQYF.

The J gene is TRBJ2-7, the V gene TRBV29-1, with TRBD1 matching over 12 bases. With 6 bases clipped from V and 10 bases from J, the junction kept 7 bases outside the gene matches. The germline V gene has CDR1 SQVTM and CDR2 ANQGSEA. The CDR3 consists of 12 residues. The CDR3 sequence: CSVEVGTGGQYF. CDR3 nucleotide sequence: TGCAGCGTGGAGGTCGGGACAGGGGGCCAGTACTTC.

Concerning this clonotype itself: The junction shows a germline mismatch at one end, possibly a read error. V is TRBV20-1 and J is TRBJ2-3, with D possibly TRBD2 on 5 matching bases. The germline CDR1 and CDR2 sequences are DFQATT and SNEGSKA (reference sequence). This CDR3 spans 15 amino acids. The CDR3 protein is CSTRVPRGSTDTQYF. The CDR3 DNA reads as TGCAGTACTAGAGTACCTAGAGGGAGCACAGATACGCAGTATTTT.

In this sample, this clonotype turned up many times. The V and J genes are TRBV28 and TRBJ2-5; D not certain. The V gene's germline CDR1 is MDHEN and CDR2 SYDVKM. V lost 7 bases, J lost 0 bases, and 12 bases lay in between. This CDR3 is 14 amino acids long. Here the CDR3 reads CASTPGRNQETQYF. The CDR3 region has the DNA TGTGCCAGCACACCCGGACGGAACCAAGAGACCCAGTACTTC.

In the case of this clonotype: This clone may be a read error of a much larger clone one base away. This chain links TRBV2 with TRBJ1-6; D remains unclear. This CDR3 has 13 amino acids. Germline values: CDR1 SNHLY, CDR2 FYNNEI. Trimming left V 6 bases short and J 9 bases short, with 12 bases between. This CDR3 reads CASRGKGFSPLHF. CDR3 bases: TGTGCCAGCAGGGGAAAGGGATTTTCACCCCTCCACTTT.

J is TRBJ2-2 and V is TRBV12-3 or TRBV12-4; D gene ambiguous. Deletions cut 7 bases from V and 2 bases from J, with 14 bases between. The CDR3 is 15 amino acids. The CDR3 sequence is CASTPGGYNTGELFF. Here the CDR3 DNA reads TGTGCCAGCACCCCCGGCGGATATAACACCGGGGAGCTGTTTTTT.

The chain uses TRBV4-2 and TRBJ2-2; 8 nucleotides align to TRBD1. Germline CDR1 LGHNA, CDR2 YNFKEQ. V shed 0 bases, J shed 3 bases, and the junction held 12 bases outside the gene matches. The CDR3 sequence is 19 residues long. DNA for the CDR3: TGTGCCAGCAGCCAAGATTTTTGGCAGGGGGCGAGCCACACCGGGGAGCTGTTTTTT. Translation gives CASSQDFWQGASHTGELFF.

This clonotype was counted many times. This chain connects TRBV25-1 to TRBJ2-3; 8 bases map to TRBD2. Germline assignment: CDR1 MGHDK and CDR2 SYGVNS. The CDR3 sequence is 12 residues long. The V gene end was trimmed by 7 bases and the J gene end by 9 bases; junction bases not matched to a gene: 6. The CDR3 here is CASTAGVGTQYF. CDR3 DNA: TGTGCCAGCACAGCGGGAGTAGGGACGCAGTATTTT.

This clonotype appeared many times. This chain links TRBV28 with TRBJ2-3; a possible D gene is TRBD1 (6 bases). The CDR3 spans 15 residues. In germline, CDR1 is MDHEN, CDR2 SYDVKM. Trimming removed 6 bases at V and 1 base at J, with 14 bases between. The CDR3 region has the DNA TGTGCCAGCAGCGGCAGGGGTCAGGGCACAGATACGCAGTATTTT. This gives the protein CASSGRGQGTDTQYF.

This clonotype has just a few counts. In nucleotides, the CDR3 is TGTGCCAGCAGCTTAGTGCTGAAAAACACAGATACGCAGTATTTT. Translated: CASSLVLKNTDTQYF. The V call is TRBV7-2, the J call TRBJ2-3; D unresolved. The CDR3 sequence is 15 residues long. CDR1 and CDR2 from the germline V gene are SGHTA and FQGNSA. The germline V and J ends were trimmed by 1 base and 2 bases, with 10 bases remaining between them.

In this sample, this clonotype turned up many times. CDR3 nucleotides: TGTGCCAGTTGCGTTGGGGTAGGCGATACGCAGTATTTT. It codes for CASCVGVGDTQYF. The chain links TRBV19 to TRBJ2-3; no clear D. The CDR3 runs 13 residues. From germline, CDR1 is LNHDA and CDR2 SQIVND (reference sequence). Trimming pared 8 bases from V and 6 bases from J, leaving 15 bases between.

This clonotype was recorded a few times. The chain recombines TRBV11-2 with TRBJ2-7, with D tentatively TRBD2 (6 bases). CDR3 size: 15 residues. The germline V gene has CDR1 SGHAT and CDR2 FQNNGV. V lost 1 base and J 0 bases, leaving 10 bases between the germline ends. The CDR3 sequence: CASSLGGVNSYEQYF. The CDR3 DNA reads as TGTGCCAGCAGCTTAGGGGGGGTGAACTCCTACGAGCAGTACTTC.

The sample holds many counts of this clonotype. The genes are TRBV12-3 or TRBV12-4 and TRBJ1-5; weak D call: TRBD1 (5 bases). The CDR3 extends over 15 amino acids. V gave up 5 bases and J gave up 3 bases, with 14 bases separating them. The CDR3 protein is CASSPVAGVNQPQHF. CDR3 coding DNA: TGTGCCAGCAGTCCCGTCGCGGGGGTCAATCAGCCCCAGCATTTT.